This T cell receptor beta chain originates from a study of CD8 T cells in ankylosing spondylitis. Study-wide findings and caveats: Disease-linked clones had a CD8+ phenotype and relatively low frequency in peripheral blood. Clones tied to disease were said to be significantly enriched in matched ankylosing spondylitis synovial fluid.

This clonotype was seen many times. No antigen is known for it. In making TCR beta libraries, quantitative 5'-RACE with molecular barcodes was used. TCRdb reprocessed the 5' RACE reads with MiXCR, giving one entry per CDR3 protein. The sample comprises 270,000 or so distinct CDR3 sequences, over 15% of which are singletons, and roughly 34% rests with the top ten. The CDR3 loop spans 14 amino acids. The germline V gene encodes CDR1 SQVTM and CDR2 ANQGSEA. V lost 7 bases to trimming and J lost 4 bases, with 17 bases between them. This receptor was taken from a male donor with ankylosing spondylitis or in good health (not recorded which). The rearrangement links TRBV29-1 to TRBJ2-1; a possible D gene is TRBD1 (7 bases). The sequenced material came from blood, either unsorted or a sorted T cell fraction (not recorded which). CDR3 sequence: CSGSQGREYNEQFF. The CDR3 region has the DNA TGCAGCGGCTCACAGGGGCGGGAATACAATGAGCAGTTCTTC.